This TCR beta chain was documented in a study of T cells after posttransplantation cyclophosphamide. Treatment was busulfan-fludarabine conditioning, a marrow graft, and cyclophosphamide on days +3 and +4. Sequencing was performed with immunoSEQ multiplex PCR; in TCRdb, only in-frame clones are kept and a portion is missing. The sample includes more than 9,000 clones, none of them occurring once. Germline V CDR1 and CDR2: MGHRA, YSYEKL. Trimming removed 0 bases from V and 1 base from J, with 15 bases in between. The CDR3 has 17 residues. This clone was detected many times. No antigen is known for it. Study-level results: TRB overlap between skin or GI tissue T cells and blood was limited. Recipient CMV seropositivity and CMV reactivation strongly tracked TRB clonality. Donor CD8+ memory clones often dominated recipient blood repertoires at later times.

The clonotype was recovered from a female patient between 40 and 50 years old who received an allogeneic stem cell transplant from a related donor, was CMV-positive, and had no GVHD. The graft donor may account for some of the T cells. The chain uses TRBV4-1 and TRBJ1-1; the D gene is possibly TRBD1 (5 bases). The sequencing here drew on PBMCs, taken after allogeneic stem cell transplant with posttransplant cyclophosphamide. DNA of the CDR3: TGCGCCAGCAGCCAAGAAAGCGGGGGGGTTACGAACACTGAAGCTTTCTTT. Protein sequence: CASSQESGGVTNTEAFF.